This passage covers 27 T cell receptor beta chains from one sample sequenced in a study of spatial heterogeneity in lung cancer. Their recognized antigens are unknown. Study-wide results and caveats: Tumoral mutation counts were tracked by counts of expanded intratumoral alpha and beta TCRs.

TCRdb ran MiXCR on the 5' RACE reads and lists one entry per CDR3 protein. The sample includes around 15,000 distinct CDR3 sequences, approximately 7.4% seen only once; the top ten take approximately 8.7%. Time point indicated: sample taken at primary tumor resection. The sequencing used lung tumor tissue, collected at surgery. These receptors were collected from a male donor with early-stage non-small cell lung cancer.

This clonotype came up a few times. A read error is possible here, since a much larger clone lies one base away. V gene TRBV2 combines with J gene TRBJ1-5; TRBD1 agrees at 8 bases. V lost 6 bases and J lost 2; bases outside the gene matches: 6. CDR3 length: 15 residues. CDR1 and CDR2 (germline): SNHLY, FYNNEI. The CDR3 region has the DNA TGTGCCAGCAGGGACAGGGAGGTTGGCAATCAGCCCCAGCATTTT. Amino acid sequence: CASRDREVGNQPQHF.

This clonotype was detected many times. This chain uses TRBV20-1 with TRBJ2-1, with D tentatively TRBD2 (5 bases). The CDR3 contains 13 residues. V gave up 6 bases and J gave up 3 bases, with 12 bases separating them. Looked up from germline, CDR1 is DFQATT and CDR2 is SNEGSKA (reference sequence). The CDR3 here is CSAVGINYNEQFF. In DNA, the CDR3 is TGCAGTGCCGTCGGGATTAACTACAATGAGCAGTTCTTC.

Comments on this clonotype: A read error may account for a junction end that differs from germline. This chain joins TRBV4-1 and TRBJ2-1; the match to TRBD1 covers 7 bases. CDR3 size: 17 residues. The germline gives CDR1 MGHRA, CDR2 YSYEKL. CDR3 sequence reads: CASSQTPGQSSYIEQFF. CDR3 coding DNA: TGCGCCAGCAGCCAAACTCCGGGACAGAGCTCCTACATTGAGCAGTTCTTC.

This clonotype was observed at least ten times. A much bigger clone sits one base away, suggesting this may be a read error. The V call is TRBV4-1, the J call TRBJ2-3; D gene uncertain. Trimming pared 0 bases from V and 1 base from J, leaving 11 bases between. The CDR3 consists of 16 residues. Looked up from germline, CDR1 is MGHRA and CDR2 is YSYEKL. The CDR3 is CASSQEGISGTDTQYF. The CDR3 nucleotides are TGCGCCAGCAGCCAAGAAGGCATATCGGGCACAGATACGCAGTATTTT.

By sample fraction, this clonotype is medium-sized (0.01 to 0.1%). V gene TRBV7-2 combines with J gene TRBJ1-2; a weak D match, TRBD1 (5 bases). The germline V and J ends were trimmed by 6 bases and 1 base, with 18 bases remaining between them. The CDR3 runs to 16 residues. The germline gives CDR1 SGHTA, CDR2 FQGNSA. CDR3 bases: TGTGCCAGCAGACACAAACGGACATCCGGTAACTATGGCTACACCTTC. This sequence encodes CASRHKRTSGNYGYTF. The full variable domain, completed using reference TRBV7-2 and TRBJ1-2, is GAGVSQSPSNKVTEKGKDVELRCDPISGHTALYWYRQSLGQGLEFLIYFQGNSAPDKSGLPSDRFSAERTGGSVSTLTIQRTQQEDSAVYLCASRHKRTSGNYGYTFGSGTRLTVV.

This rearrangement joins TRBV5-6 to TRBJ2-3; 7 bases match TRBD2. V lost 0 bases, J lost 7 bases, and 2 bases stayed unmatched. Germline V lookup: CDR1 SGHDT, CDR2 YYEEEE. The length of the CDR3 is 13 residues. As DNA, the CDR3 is TGTGCCAGCAGCTTGGGGGGGGGGAATACGCAGTATTTT. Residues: CASSLGGGNTQYF.

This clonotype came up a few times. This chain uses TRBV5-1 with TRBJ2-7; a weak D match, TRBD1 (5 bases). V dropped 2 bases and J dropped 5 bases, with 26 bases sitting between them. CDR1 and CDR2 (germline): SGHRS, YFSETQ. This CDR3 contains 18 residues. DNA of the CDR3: TGCGCCAGCAGCTTACCACAGCTGGGGCCTCCGCCCCTAGACGAGCAGTACGTC. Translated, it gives CASSLPQLGPPPLDEQYV.

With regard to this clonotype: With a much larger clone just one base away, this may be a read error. CDR3 nucleotide sequence: TGTGCCATCAGTGGAGTGGCTAGCGGGCGGAACACCGGGGAGCTGTTTTTT. It codes for CAISGVASGRNTGELFF. The chain is built from TRBV10-3 and TRBJ2-2, with 8 bases identical to TRBD2. The CDR3 extends over 17 amino acids. Germline V gives CDR1 ENHRY, CDR2 SYGVKD. Losses at the gene ends were 4 bases for V and 1 base for J; bases not matched to a gene: 8.

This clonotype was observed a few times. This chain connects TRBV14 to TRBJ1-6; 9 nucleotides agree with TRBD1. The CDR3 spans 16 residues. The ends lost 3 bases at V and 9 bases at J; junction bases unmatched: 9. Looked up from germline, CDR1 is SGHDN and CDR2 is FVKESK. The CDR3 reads CASSHRLRDRASPLHF. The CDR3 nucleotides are TGTGCCAGCAGCCACCGCCTTCGGGACAGGGCTTCACCCCTCCACTTT.

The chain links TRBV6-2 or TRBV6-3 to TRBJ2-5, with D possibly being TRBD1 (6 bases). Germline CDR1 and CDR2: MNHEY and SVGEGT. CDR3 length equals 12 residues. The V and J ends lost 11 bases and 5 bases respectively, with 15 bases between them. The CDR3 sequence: CAVNQGPETQYF. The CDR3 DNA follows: TGTGCCGTCAATCAGGGGCCTGAGACCCAGTACTTC.

The CDR3 bases are TGTGCCACGGGACACCAAGCAAATCAGCCCCAGCATTTT. Its protein product is CATGHQANQPQHF. The chain employs TRBV10-3 and TRBJ1-5; a weak D match, TRBD1 (6 bases). V was cut by 10 bases and J by 4 bases, with 14 bases left in between. The CDR3 consists of 13 residues. The germline CDR1 and CDR2 sequences are ENHRY and SYGVKD.

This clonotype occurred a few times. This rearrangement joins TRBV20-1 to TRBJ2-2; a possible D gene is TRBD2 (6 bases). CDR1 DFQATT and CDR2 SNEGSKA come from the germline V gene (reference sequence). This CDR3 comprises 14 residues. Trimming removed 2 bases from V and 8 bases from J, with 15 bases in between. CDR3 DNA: TGCAGTGCTAGACCCGGAGGGGCGGGGGGGGAGCTGTTTTTT. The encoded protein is CSARPGGAGGELFF.

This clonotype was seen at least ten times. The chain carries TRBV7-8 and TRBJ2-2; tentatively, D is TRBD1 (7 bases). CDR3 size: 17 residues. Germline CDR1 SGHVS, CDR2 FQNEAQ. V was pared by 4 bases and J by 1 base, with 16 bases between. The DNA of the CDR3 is TGTGCCAGCAGCTCGTCAGGGGGGCTAATGAACACCGGGGAGCTGTTTTTT. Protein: CASSSSGGLMNTGELFF.

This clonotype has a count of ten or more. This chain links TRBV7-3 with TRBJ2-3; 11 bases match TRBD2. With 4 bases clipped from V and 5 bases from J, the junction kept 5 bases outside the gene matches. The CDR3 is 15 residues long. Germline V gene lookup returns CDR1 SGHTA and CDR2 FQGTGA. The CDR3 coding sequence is TGTGCCAGCAGCTCCCTAGCGGGAGGTGAAGATACGCAGTATTTT. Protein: CASSSLAGGEDTQYF.

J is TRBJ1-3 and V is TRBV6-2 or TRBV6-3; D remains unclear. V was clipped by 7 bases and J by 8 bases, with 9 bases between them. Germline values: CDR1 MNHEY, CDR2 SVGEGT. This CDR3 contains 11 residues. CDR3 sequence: CASMKMDTIYF. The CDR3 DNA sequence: TGTGCCAGCATGAAGATGGACACCATATATTTT.

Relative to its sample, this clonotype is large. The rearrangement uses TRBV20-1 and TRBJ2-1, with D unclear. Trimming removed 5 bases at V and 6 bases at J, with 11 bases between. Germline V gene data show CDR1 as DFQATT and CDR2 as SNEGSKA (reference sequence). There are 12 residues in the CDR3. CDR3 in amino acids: CSASNSPNEQFF. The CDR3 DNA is TGCAGTGCTTCAAACTCCCCCAATGAGCAGTTCTTC.

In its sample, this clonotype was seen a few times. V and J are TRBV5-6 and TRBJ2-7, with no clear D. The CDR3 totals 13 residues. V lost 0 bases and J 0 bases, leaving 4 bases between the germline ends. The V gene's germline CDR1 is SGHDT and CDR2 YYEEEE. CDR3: CASSLASSYEQYV. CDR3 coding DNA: TGTGCCAGCAGCTTGGCTAGCTCCTACGAGCAGTACGTC.

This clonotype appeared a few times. CDR3 amino acids: CASSPREGRYEQYF. In DNA, the CDR3 is TGTGCCAGCAGTCCCCGTGAGGGGCGCTACGAGCAGTACTTC. V is TRBV6-5 and J is TRBJ2-7, with D perhaps given as TRBD1 or TRBD2 (5 bases each). CDR1 is MNHEY and CDR2 is SVGAGI in the germline V gene. The CDR3 totals 14 residues. V lost 5 bases and J 3 bases, leaving 14 bases between the germline ends.

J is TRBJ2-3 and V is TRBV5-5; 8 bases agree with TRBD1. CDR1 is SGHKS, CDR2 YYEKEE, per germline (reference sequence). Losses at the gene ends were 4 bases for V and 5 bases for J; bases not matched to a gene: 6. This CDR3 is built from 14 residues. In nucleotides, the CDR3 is TGTGCCAGCAGCATGGACAGGGTCGAAGATACGCAGTATTTT. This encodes CASSMDRVEDTQYF.

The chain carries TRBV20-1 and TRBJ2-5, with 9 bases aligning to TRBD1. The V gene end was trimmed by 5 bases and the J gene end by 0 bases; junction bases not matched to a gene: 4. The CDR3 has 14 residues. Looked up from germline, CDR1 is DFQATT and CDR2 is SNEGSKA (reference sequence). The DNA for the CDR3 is TGCAGTGCTGAGACAGGGGGGTACCAAGAGACCCAGTACTTC. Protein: CSAETGGYQETQYF.

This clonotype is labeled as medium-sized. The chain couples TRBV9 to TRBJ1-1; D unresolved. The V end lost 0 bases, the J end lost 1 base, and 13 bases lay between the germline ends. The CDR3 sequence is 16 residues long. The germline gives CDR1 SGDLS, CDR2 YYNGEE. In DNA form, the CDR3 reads TGTGCCAGCAGCGTAGTAGGGCACCTTCCGAACACTGAAGCTTTCTTT. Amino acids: CASSVVGHLPNTEAFF. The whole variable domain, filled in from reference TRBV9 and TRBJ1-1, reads DSGVTQTPKHLITATGQRVTLRCSPRSGDLSVYWYQQSLDQGLQFLIQYYNGEERAKGNILERFSAQQFPDLHSELNLSSLELGDSALYFCASSVVGHLPNTEAFFGQGTRLTVV.

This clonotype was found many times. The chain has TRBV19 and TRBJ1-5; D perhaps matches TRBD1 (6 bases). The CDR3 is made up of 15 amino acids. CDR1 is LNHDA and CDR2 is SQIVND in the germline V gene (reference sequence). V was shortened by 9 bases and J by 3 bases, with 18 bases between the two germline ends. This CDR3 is CASREGGPPNQPQHF. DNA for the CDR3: TGTGCCAGCCGGGAGGGGGGCCCTCCCAATCAGCCCCAGCATTTT.

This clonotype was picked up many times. Here the CDR3 DNA reads TGTGCCAGCAGCTCAACAGGGACCATGAACACTGAAGCTTTCTTT. This gives the protein CASSSTGTMNTEAFF. V gene TRBV7-2 combines with J gene TRBJ1-1, with D tentatively TRBD1 (6 bases). Germline lookup yields CDR1 SGHTA and CDR2 FQGNSA. The CDR3 contains 15 residues. Between the trimmed V and J ends, which lost 4 bases and 0 bases, there was a span of 12 bases.

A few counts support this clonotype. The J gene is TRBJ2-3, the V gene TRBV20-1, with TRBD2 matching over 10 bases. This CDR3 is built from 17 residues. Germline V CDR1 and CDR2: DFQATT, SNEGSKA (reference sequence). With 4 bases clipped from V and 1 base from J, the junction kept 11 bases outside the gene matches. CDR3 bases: TGCAGTGCTACGTCCGCTAGCGGGAGACTGGGCACAGATACGCAGTATTTT. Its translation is CSATSASGRLGTDTQYF.

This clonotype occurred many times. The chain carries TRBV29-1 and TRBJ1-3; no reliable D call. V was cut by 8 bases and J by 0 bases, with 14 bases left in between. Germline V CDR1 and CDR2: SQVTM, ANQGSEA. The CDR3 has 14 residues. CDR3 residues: CSILVPSSGNTIYF. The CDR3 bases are TGCAGCATCCTGGTCCCCAGCTCTGGAAACACCATATATTTT.

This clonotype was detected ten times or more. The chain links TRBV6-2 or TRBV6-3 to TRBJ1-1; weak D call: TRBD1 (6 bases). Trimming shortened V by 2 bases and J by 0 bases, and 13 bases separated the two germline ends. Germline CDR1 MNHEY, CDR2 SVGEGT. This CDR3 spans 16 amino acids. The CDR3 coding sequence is TGTGCCAGCAGTTACCCCACGGGACACCTGAACACTGAAGCTTTCTTT. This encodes CASSYPTGHLNTEAFF.

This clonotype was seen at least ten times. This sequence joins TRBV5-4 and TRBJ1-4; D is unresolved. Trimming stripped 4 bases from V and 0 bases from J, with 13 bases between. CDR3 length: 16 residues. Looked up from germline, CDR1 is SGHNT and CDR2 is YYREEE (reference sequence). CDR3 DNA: TGTGCCAGCAGCCCGGCCGGAGACCCAACTAATGAAAAACTGTTTTTT. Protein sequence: CASSPAGDPTNEKLFF.